This T cell receptor beta chain was sequenced for a study of cytomegalovirus exposure and HLA in healthy donors. Sequencing used immunoSEQ multiplex PCR; TCRdb keeps in-frame clones, though not all of them. Of about 83,000 clones listed, 90% to 97% are singletons. Details on this clone: Antigen: not known.

V gave up 0 bases and J gave up 3 bases, with 9 bases separating them. This CDR3 spans 14 amino acids. The germline V gene encodes CDR1 GTSNPN and CDR2 SVGIG (reference sequence). General study results and limits: A few of the chains that were CMV-associated were confirmed in vitro to be specific for CMV antigens.

The gene calls are TRBV30 and TRBJ1-5, with D maybe TRBD1 (5 bases). The clonotype originates from a woman under 30 in good health and CMV-seronegative. Input material: PBMCs. The CDR3 coding sequence is TGTGCCTGGAGTGTTCAAGGGGTCAATCAGCCCCAGCATTTT. The encoded protein is CAWSVQGVNQPQHF.